These T cell receptor beta chains were read from a single sample in a study of blood T cell repertoires in COVID-19. Here immunoSEQ multiplex PCR was the method, and the copy in TCRdb shows in-frame clones only, minus some. The table lists 46,000 or so clones, around 78% of them singletons, with 10% to 15% in the top ten. Sequenced sample: peripheral blood. All receptors come from a human donor in a cohort sampled during active COVID-19. CDR3s include the opening cysteine and the closing phenylalanine or tryptophan. Each record gives: D gene, CDR3 length, V gene, J gene, clone size, CDR3 DNA, CDR3 protein. A D gene is named only where the DNA matches it firmly. Not all rows give a size; the values are once, few, many and, for expanded clones, a class.

>TRBD1|16|TRBV28|TRBJ1-2|once
TGTGCCAGCAGTTTTCAGACAGGGGGGCGGCCCTATGGCTACACCTTC
CASSFQTGGRPYGYTF
>TRBD1|16|TRBV5-4|TRBJ1-5|-
TGTGCCAGCAGCCGGGGCGGACAGGGGCCCAATCAGCCCCAGCATTTT
CASSRGGQGPNQPQHF
>TRBD1|17|TRBV5-8|TRBJ1-5|-
TGTGCCAGCGGTCTTACAGGGGGCGGTCCAAGCAATCAGCCCCAGCATTTT
CASGLTGGGPSNQPQHF
>-|13|TRBV9|TRBJ1-2|-
TGTGCCAGCAGCGTAGACAGCCACTATGGCTACACCTTC
CASSVDSHYGYTF
>-|13|TRBV4-3|TRBJ2-7|-
TGCGCCAGCAGCCAAGATATGAGCTGGGAGCAGTACTTC
CASSQDMSWEQYF
>TRBD1|17|TRBV7-2|TRBJ2-2|-
TGTGCCAGCAGCTCACAGGGGCCGGGGATATTCACCGGGGAGCTGTTTTTT
CASSSQGPGIFTGELFF
>TRBD1|16|TRBV6-6|TRBJ1-2|-
TGTGCCAGCAGTTACACCTCGGGACAGAGTAACTATGGCTACACCTTC
CASSYTSGQSNYGYTF
>TRBD1|15|TRBV7-2|TRBJ1-1|-
TGTGCCAGCAGCTTAGGGGACAGGCGGAACACTGAAGCTTTCTTT
CASSLGDRRNTEAFF
>TRBD1|15|TRBV10-3|TRBJ2-7|-
TGTGCCATCAGTGAACGGGACAGCCTTTCCTACGAGCAGTACTTC
CAISERDSLSYEQYF
>-|14|TRBV28|TRBJ1-5|-
TGTGCCAGCAGTCGAGGGGGGGTCAATCAGCCCCAGCATTTT
CASSRGGVNQPQHF
>-|15|TRBV19|TRBJ1-4|once
TGTGCCAGTAGCCTGCCGGGGGTTGGTAATGAAAAACTGTTTTTT
CASSLPGVGNEKLFF
>-|14|TRBV6-6|TRBJ2-7|-
TGTGCCAGCAGTTACGGAGGGTTTACTTACGAGCAGTACTTC
CASSYGGFTYEQYF
>-|15|TRBV19|TRBJ1-2|few
TGTGCCAGTACGACCTCGAGGCTTCTAACCGGCGGCTACACCTTC
CASTTSRLLTGGYTF
>-|12|TRBV29-1|TRBJ1-5|-
TGCAGCGTTGGACAGTCTAATCAGCCCCAGCATTTT
CSVGQSNQPQHF
>-|16|TRBV11-2|TRBJ1-1|few
TGTGCCAGCAGCTTGGGCAGGGAACGCGCAAACACTGAAGCTTTCTTT
CASSLGRERANTEAFF
>-|14|TRBV2|TRBJ1-1|few
TGTGCCAGCAGCGTTGTTCGTATGAACACTGAAGCTTTCTTT
CASSVVRMNTEAFF
>-|16|TRBV24-1|TRBJ2-5|-
TGTGCCACCAGTGACCCGAGCGGAAACTTCCAAGAGACCCAGTACTTC
CATSDPSGNFQETQYF
>-|14|TRBV11-2|TRBJ2-1|-
TGTGCCAGCAGCTTCAGGCAGGCAAGTGATGAGCAGTTCTTC
CASSFRQASDEQFF
>TRBD1|16|TRBV11-2|TRBJ2-2|-
TGTGCCAGCAGCTTATCTGGGACAGGGACCACCGGGGAGCTGTTTTTT
CASSLSGTGTTGELFF
>-|16|TRBV4-1|TRBJ1-2|few
TGCGCCAGCAGCCAAGCCACAGGGTCTTCTAACTATGGCTACACCTTC
CASSQATGSSNYGYTF
>TRBD2|15|TRBV28|TRBJ2-5|-
TGTGCCAGCAGTCGGACTAGCGGGGGGGCTGAGACCCAGTACTTC
CASSRTSGGAETQYF
>-|14|TRBV4-1|TRBJ2-7|-
TGCGCCAGCAGCCAAGCGCAGGGCCCCTACGAGCAGTACTTC
CASSQAQGPYEQYF
>-|14|TRBV6-5|TRBJ1-1|-
TGTGCCAGCAAAGGGGGGGGTGTGGGCACTGAAGCTTTCTTT
CASKGGGVGTEAFF
>TRBD1|15|TRBV7-2|TRBJ1-2|-
TGTGCCAGCAGCTCACGGACAGGGGTTTACTATGGCTACACCTTC
CASSSRTGVYYGYTF
>TRBD1|15|TRBV18|TRBJ2-7|-
TGTGCCAGCTCGCCTTGGGACAGGGGCTACTACGAGCAGTACTTC
CASSPWDRGYYEQYF
>-|17|TRBV25-1|TRBJ1-2|-
TGTGCCAGCAGTGAATCCCACACTACCCTTTCTAACTATGGCTACACCTTC
CASSESHTTLSNYGYTF
>-|16|TRBV7-3|TRBJ1-1|-
TGTGCCAGCAGCTTATTTCCCTCTTCTATGAACACTGAAGCTTTCTTT
CASSLFPSSMNTEAFF
>-|15|TRBV4-1|TRBJ2-1|-
TGCGCCAGCAGCCAAGACACGGGGAGCTACAATGAGCAGTTCTTC
CASSQDTGSYNEQFF
>TRBD1|18|TRBV11-3|TRBJ1-2|-
TGTGCCAGCAGCTTACGAGGTTCAGACAGGGCCTTTTGGTATGGCTACACCTTC
CASSLRGSDRAFWYGYTF
>-|15|TRBV7-2|TRBJ2-3|-
TGTGCCAGCAGCTTAGTGGCACAGACCACAGATACGCAGTATTTT
CASSLVAQTTDTQYF
>TRBD1|14|TRBV18|TRBJ2-1|-
TGTGCCAGCTCAGTCCGGGACAGGGGCAATGAGCAGTTCTTC
CASSVRDRGNEQFF
>TRBD2|15|TRBV7-6|TRBJ2-2|-
TGTGCCAGCAGCTTAGCAGCGGGGGGCACCGGGGAGCTGTTTTTT
CASSLAAGGTGELFF
>-|19|TRBV21-1|TRBJ2-7|-
TGTGCCAGCAGCAAAGGGATCGGTCTAGCGGGGCGAGGCTCCTACGAGCAGTACTTC
CASSKGIGLAGRGSYEQYF
>-|16|TRBV28|TRBJ2-7|-
TGTGCCAGCAGGACACCGGGAGGGGGCTCCTCCTACGAGCAGTACTTC
CASRTPGGGSSYEQYF
>TRBD1|16|TRBV5-1|TRBJ2-3|-
TGCGCCAGCAGCTTGCAGGGGGTACTTGGACCAGATACGCAGTATTTT
CASSLQGVLGPDTQYF
>-|14|TRBV4-1|TRBJ2-7|-
TGCGCCAGCAGCCAAGTCCTAGGAGCCTACGAGCAGTACTTC
CASSQVLGAYEQYF
>-|12|TRBV6-6|TRBJ1-1|-
TGTGCCAGCAGAAGACAGGACACTGAAGCTTTCTTT
CASRRQDTEAFF
>-|14|TRBV5-1|TRBJ2-2|-
TGCGCCAGCAGCTTGGAAGGGGTCACCGGGGAGCTGTTTTTT
CASSLEGVTGELFF
>-|13|TRBV5-4|TRBJ2-7|once
TGTGCCAGCAGCTTGGCCAGGGGCTACGAGCAGTACTTC
CASSLARGYEQYF
>-|16|TRBV9|TRBJ2-2|-
TGTGCCAGCAGCGTAGGAGGAGGGACGAACACCGGGGAGCTGTTTTTT
CASSVGGGTNTGELFF
>TRBD1|16|TRBV18|TRBJ1-1|-
TGTGCCAGCTCACCGCTCGGACAGGCCCTCCGCACTGAAGCTTTCTTT
CASSPLGQALRTEAFF
>TRBD2|16|TRBV3-1/TRBV3-2|TRBJ2-3|-
TGTGCCAGCAGCCAAGTGAGACTAGCTATCGCAGATACGCAGTATTTT
CASSQVRLAIADTQYF
>TRBD1|13|TRBV9|TRBJ2-7|-
TGTGCCAGCAGCGTATGGGACAGATCCGAGCAGTACTTC
CASSVWDRSEQYF
>-|14|TRBV25-1|TRBJ1-1|-
TGTGCCAGCAGCCCGGGACACTTGAACACTGAAGCTTTCTTT
CASSPGHLNTEAFF
>-|15|TRBV7-2|TRBJ1-1|-
TGTGCCAGCAGCTTTTCCTACAGGGTGAACACTGAAGCTTTCTTT
CASSFSYRVNTEAFF
>TRBD1|16|TRBV25-1|TRBJ1-6|-
TGTGCCAACCCGAACAGGGGGAGCTCCTATAATTCACCCCTCCACTTT
CANPNRGSSYNSPLHF
>-|15|TRBV4-2|TRBJ1-5|-
TGTGCCAGCAGCCAAGACGGGAGGGTCAATCAGCCCCAGCATTTT
CASSQDGRVNQPQHF
>-|13|TRBV30|TRBJ1-2|-
TGTGCCTGGACCCCGGGGGAAGGCCAGGGCTACACCTTC
CAWTPGEGQGYTF
>TRBD2|17|TRBV5-1|TRBJ2-7|-
TGCGCCAGCAGCTTGGCCGGGAGCGGGGCCGCAAGTTACGAGCAGTACTTC
CASSLAGSGAASYEQYF
>-|13|TRBV27|TRBJ1-1|-
TGTGCCAGCAGTTTATCGACGGCAGGGGAAGCTTTCTTT
CASSLSTAGEAFF